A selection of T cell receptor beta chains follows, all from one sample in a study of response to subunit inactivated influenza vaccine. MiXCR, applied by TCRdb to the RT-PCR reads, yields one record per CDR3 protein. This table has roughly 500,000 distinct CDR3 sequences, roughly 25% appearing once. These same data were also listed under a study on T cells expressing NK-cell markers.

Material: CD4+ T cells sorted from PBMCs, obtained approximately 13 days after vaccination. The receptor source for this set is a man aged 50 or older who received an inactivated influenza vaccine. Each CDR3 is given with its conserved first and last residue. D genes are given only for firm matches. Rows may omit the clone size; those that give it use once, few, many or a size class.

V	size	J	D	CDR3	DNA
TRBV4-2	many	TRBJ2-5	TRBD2	CASSQGGQETQYF	TGTGCCAGCAGCCAGGGAGGGCAAGAGACCCAGTACTTC
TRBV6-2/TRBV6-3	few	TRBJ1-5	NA	CASRRTVNSNQPQHF	TGTGCCAGCAGACGGACAGTTAATAGCAATCAGCCCCAGCATTTT
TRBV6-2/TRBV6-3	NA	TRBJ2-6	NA	CASSFRHLSGANVLTF	TGTGCCAGCAGTTTTCGGCACCTCTCTGGGGCCAACGTCCTGACTTTC
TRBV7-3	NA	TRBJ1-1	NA	CASSLQGKSTEAFF	TGTGCCAGCAGCTTACAGGGGAAATCAACTGAAGCTTTCTTT
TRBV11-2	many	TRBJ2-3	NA	CASSLRDNTDTQYF	TGTGCCAGCAGCTTGAGGGACAACACAGATACGCAGTATTTT
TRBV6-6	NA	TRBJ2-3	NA	CASSYSKGDTQYF	TGTGCCAGCAGTTACTCGAAGGGAGATACGCAGTATTTT
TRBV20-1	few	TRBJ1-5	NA	CSAREQTSNQPQHF	TGCAGTGCTAGAGAACAGACCAGCAATCAGCCCCAGCATTTT
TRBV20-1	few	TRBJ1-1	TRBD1	CSARDMTGTNQAFF	TGCAGTGCTAGAGATATGACAGGGACTAACCAGGCTTTCTTT
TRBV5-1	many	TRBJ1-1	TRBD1	CASRTGTGIEVNTEAFF	TGCGCCAGCAGAACAGGGACAGGGATAGAGGTGAACACTGAAGCTTTCTTT
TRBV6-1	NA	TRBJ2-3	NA	CASTPGYLKGGKADTQYF	TGTGCCAGCACCCCCGGCTACCTAAAGGGGGGTAAAGCAGATACGCAGTATTTT